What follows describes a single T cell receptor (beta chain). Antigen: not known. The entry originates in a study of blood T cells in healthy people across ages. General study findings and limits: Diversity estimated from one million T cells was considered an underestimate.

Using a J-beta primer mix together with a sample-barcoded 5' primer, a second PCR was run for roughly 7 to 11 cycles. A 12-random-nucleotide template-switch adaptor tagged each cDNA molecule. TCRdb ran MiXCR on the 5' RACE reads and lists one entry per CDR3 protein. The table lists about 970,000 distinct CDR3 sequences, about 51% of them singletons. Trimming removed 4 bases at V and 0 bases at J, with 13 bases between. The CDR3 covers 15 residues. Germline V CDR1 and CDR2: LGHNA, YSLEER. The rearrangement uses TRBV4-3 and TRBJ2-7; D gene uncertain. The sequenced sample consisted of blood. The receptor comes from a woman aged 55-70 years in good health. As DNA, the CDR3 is TGCGCCAGCAGCCGGAGACGAGCCCCCTCCTACGAGCAGTACTTC. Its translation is CASSRRRAPSYEQYF.